The clone carrying this TCR beta chain occurred many times. Its antigen is as yet unknown. The V gene end was trimmed by 6 bases and the J gene end by 8 bases; junction bases not matched to a gene: 10. Germline V CDR1 and CDR2: SGHTA, FQGTGA. The CDR3 is 14 amino acids. Each CDR3 protein gets one entry after TCRdb re-called the reads with MiXCR. Among roughly 230,000 distinct CDR3 sequences listed, 9% to 15% were seen once. The data were taken from a study of T cell repertoires in cytomegalovirus infection. Whole-study context: Public TCR beta signatures provided an indication of both CMV infection and a matching HLA type. Study-wide findings and caveats: Identification of carriers of CMV plus the relevant HLA was performed using cumulative public TCR beta family frequency. The response measured ex vivo was dominated by TCR beta clonotypes (HLA-C-restricted and CMV-specific).

Sequenced sample: PBMCs. The source is a human donor in good health (CMV status not recorded). Some clones in this sample may be carry-over from other donors' samples. The genes are TRBV7-3 and TRBJ2-4; 7 bases match TRBD1. The CDR3 reads CASSLTGAGDIQYF. The CDR3 coding sequence is TGTGCCAGCAGTCTTACAGGGGCTGGGGACATTCAGTACTTC.